Below, one T cell receptor (beta chain) is given with its context. Healthy Russian Caucasian donors spanned ages about 6 to 90 years. This specimen belongs to a study of blood T cells in healthy people across ages. This CDR3 is 13 amino acids long. Germline CDR1 is SGHDT and CDR2 is YYEEEE. V was trimmed by 0 bases and J by 0 bases, leaving 3 bases between them. Next came a second PCR, run for 7 to 11 cycles, which used a sample-barcoded 5' primer along with a J-beta primer mix. TCRdb reanalysed the 5' RACE reads using MiXCR and keeps one entry per CDR3 protein. Seen here are 1,100,000 or so distinct CDR3 sequences, under 45% observed once, and the top ten hold approximately 20%.

Sequenced input: blood. The TCR comes from an older woman in good health. V is TRBV5-6 and J is TRBJ1-1, with unresolved D. In DNA form, the CDR3 reads TGTGCCAGCAGCTTGGTAATGAACACTGAAGCTTTCTTT. Protein: CASSLVMNTEAFF.